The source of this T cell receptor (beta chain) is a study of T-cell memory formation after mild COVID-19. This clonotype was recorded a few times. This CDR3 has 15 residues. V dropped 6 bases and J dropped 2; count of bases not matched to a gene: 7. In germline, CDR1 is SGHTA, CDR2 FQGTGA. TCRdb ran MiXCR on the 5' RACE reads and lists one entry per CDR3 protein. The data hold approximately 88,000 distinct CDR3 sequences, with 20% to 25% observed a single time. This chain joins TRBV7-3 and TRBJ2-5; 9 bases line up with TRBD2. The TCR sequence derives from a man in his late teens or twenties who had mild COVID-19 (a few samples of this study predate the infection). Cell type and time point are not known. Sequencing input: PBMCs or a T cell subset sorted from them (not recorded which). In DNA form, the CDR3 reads TGTGCCAGCAGTCCCACTAGCGGGTCACAAGAGACCCAGTACTTC. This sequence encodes CASSPTSGSQETQYF. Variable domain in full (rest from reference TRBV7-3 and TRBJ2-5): GAGVSQTPSNKVTEKGKYVELRCDPISGHTALYWYRQSLGQGPEFLIYFQGTGAADDSGLPNDRFFAVRPEGSVSTLKIQRTERGDSAVYLCASSPTSGSQETQYFGPGTRLLVL.